This T cell receptor beta chain was obtained from a study of T-cell memory formation after mild COVID-19. This CDR3 comprises 15 residues. Germline assignment: CDR1 SGHTA and CDR2 FQGTGA. V was shortened by 5 bases and J by 0 bases, with 12 bases between the two germline ends. TCRdb processed the 5' RACE reads anew with MiXCR; each CDR3 protein has one entry. The sample carries over 120,000 distinct CDR3 sequences, 6% recorded once. This clonotype was counted only a few times. V and J are TRBV7-3 and TRBJ2-3; tentatively, D is TRBD2 (6 bases). The sequence was collected from an adult woman who had mild COVID-19 (a few samples of this study predate the infection). Cell type and time point are not known. The source material was PBMCs or a T cell subset sorted from them (not recorded which). This chain's CDR3 is CASSPKGTSTDTQYF. Here the CDR3 DNA reads TGTGCCAGCAGCCCAAAGGGGACTAGCACAGATACGCAGTATTTT.